The T cell receptor beta chain described here comes from a study of blood T cell repertoires in COVID-19. Study-wide context: Samples of COVID-19 (acute and convalescent) were obtained from the United States, Italy and Spain.

Assay used: immunoSEQ multiplex PCR; TCRdb lists only in-frame clones, some missing. The table has approximately 230,000 clones, approximately 79% seen once. The CDR3 contains 15 residues. The germline V gene encodes CDR1 MNHNS and CDR2 SASEGT. Trimming shortened V by 2 bases and J by 0 bases, and 8 bases separated the two germline ends. This clone was counted a few times. The specimen sequenced was peripheral blood. The clonotype originates from a woman aged 80 or over with active or convalescent COVID-19. The chain joins TRBV6-1 to TRBJ1-3; D ambiguous. The CDR3 sequence: CASSETVLSGNTIYF. DNA of the CDR3: TGTGCCAGCAGTGAAACAGTCCTCTCTGGAAACACCATATATTTT.